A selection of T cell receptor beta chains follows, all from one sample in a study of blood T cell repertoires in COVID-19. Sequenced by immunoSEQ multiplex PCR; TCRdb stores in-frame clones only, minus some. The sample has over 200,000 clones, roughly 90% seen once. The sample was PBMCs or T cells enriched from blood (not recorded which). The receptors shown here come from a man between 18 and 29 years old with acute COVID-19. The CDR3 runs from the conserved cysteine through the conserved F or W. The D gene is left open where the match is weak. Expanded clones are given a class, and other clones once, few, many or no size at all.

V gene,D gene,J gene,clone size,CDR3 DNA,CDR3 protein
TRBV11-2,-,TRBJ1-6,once,TGTGCCAGCAGCTCACGTGAGGGGCGGGAGTCACCCCTCCACTTT,CASSSREGRESPLHF
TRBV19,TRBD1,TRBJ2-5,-,TGTGCCAGTAGTCGCGCGACAGGGTCCCAAGAGACCCAGTACTTC,CASSRATGSQETQYF
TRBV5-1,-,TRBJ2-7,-,TGCGCCAGCAGCTTTTCGAGCGGGTGGGTCTACGAGCAGTACTTC,CASSFSSGWVYEQYF
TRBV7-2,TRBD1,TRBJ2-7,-,TGTGCCAGCAGCTTAGTGGCCGGGACAGGGGGCTACGAGCAGTACTTC,CASSLVAGTGGYEQYF
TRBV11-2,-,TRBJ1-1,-,TGTGCCAGCAGGGCGATCGACGGGGGGAACACTGAAGCTTTCTTT,CASRAIDGGNTEAFF
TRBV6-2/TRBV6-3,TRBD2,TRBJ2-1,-,TGTGCCAGCAGTCCCCCCACTAGCGCCGATGAGCAGTTCTTC,CASSPPTSADEQFF
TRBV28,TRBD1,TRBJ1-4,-,TGTGCCAGCAGTCTCCCGGGACAGACTAATGAAAAACTGTTTTTT,CASSLPGQTNEKLFF
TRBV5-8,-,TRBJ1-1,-,TGTGCCAGCAGGTGGAACGACAGGCCGAACACTGAAGCTTTCTTT,CASRWNDRPNTEAFF
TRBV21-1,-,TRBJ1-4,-,TGTGCCAGCAGCAAAGCGCTTTCGCTAAATGAAAAACTGTTTTTT,CASSKALSLNEKLFF
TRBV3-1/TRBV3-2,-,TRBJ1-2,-,TGTGCCAGCAGCCAAGGTTCGGAGGCCTATGGCTACACCTTC,CASSQGSEAYGYTF
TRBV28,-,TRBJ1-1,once,TGTGCCAGCAGTTTGGCCACGTCAGGCACTGAAGCTTTCTTT,CASSLATSGTEAFF
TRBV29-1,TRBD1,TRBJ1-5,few,TGCAGCGTTGGACAGGGCGAGGGTCAGCCCCAGCATTTT,CSVGQGEGQPQHF
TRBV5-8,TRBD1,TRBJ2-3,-,TGTGCCAGCACCTACAGGACAGGGCTTCTTGATACGCAGTATTTT,CASTYRTGLLDTQYF
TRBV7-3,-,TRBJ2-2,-,TGTGCCAGCAGCTTAACTAGCTACACCGGGGAGCTGTTTTTT,CASSLTSYTGELFF
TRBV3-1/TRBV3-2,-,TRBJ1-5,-,TGTGCCAGCAGCCAGACCCCCGGGCAGGGGTCCGAGCAGCCCCAGCATTTT,CASSQTPGQGSEQPQHF
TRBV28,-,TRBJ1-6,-,TGTGCCAGCAGTTTATATGCATCCCGTGGCTCACCCCTCCACTTT,CASSLYASRGSPLHF
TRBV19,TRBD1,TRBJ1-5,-,TGTGCCAGTAATGACAGGGATCAGCCCCAGCATTTT,CASNDRDQPQHF
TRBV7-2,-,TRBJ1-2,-,TGTGCCAGCAGCCCATGGACAGCCTCGTATGGCTACACCTTC,CASSPWTASYGYTF
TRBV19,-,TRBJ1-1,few,TGTGCCAGTAGTCGGGAGTGGAACACTGAAGCTTTCTTT,CASSREWNTEAFF
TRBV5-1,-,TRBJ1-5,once,TGCGCCAGCAGCTTGGACAGCTATAGCAATCAGCCCCAGCATTTT,CASSLDSYSNQPQHF
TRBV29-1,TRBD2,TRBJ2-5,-,TGCAGCGTTTATGGGCTAGCGGGAGAGCAAGAGACCCAGTACTTC,CSVYGLAGEQETQYF
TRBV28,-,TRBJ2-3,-,TGTGCCAGTGGAGGCGATACGCAGTATTTT,CASGGDTQYF
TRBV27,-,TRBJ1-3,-,TGTGCCAGTAGCAGCCTCTCTGGAAACACCATATATTTT,CASSSLSGNTIYF
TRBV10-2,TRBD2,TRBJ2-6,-,TGCGCCAGCACTCCATGGCTAGCGGGAGGGGGTGGGGCCAACGTCCTGACTTTC,CASTPWLAGGGGANVLTF
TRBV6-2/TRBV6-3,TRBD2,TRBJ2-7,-,TGTGCCAGCAGTCGACTAGCGGGAGGGTTTTACGAGCAGTACTTC,CASSRLAGGFYEQYF
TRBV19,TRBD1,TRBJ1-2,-,TGTGCCAGTAGTGTCCCGGGACAGGGAAGCTATGGCTACACCTTC,CASSVPGQGSYGYTF
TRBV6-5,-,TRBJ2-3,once,TGTGCCAGCAGTTCTCAACCAGCGACCAACACAGATACGCAGTATTTT,CASSSQPATNTDTQYF
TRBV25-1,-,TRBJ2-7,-,TGTGCCAGCAGTCCAGGGACAACCTACGAGCAGTACTTC,CASSPGTTYEQYF
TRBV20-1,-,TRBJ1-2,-,TGCAGTGCTAGTCCCGGAGAGGACTATGGCTACACCTTC,CSASPGEDYGYTF
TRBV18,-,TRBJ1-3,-,TGTGCCAGCTCACCACTGGGACTTACGGGAAACACCATATATTTT,CASSPLGLTGNTIYF
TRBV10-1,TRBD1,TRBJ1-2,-,TGCGCCAGCAGTGTGGGACAGGACCATTGGAGGTATGGCTACACCTTC,CASSVGQDHWRYGYTF
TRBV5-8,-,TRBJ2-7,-,TGTGCCACTACGGGGGATCGCCTTTGGGACGAGCAGTACTTC,CATTGDRLWDEQYF
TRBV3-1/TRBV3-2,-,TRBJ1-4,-,TGTGCCAGCAGCCACAGGACAGCTCGTAATGAAAAACTGTTTTTT,CASSHRTARNEKLFF
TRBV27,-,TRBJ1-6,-,TGTGCCAGCAGTGTGGCGGCGAGCTCCTATAATTCACCCCTCCACTTT,CASSVAASSYNSPLHF
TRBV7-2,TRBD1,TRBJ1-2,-,TGTGCCAGCAGCTTAACGGGACAGGGGAACTATGGCTACACCTTC,CASSLTGQGNYGYTF
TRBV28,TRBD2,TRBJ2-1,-,TGTGCCAGCAGTTTATGGGATCTTCTAGCGGGAGAGGGCAATGAGCAGTTCTTC,CASSLWDLLAGEGNEQFF
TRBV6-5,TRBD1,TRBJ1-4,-,TGTGCCAGCAGTTACTCGGGACAGAGTAATGAAAAACTGTTTTTT,CASSYSGQSNEKLFF
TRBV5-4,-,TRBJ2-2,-,TGTGCCAGCAGCCTCGGGACTTTGAACACCGGGGAGCTGTTTTTT,CASSLGTLNTGELFF
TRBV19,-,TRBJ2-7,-,TGTGCCAGTAGTAGGCGGGGTGAACCTTTCGAGCAGTACTTC,CASSRRGEPFEQYF
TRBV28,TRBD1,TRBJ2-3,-,TGTGCCAGCAGCCCTGGACAGGGGGTATCAGATACGCAGTATTTT,CASSPGQGVSDTQYF
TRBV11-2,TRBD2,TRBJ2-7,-,TGTGCCAGCAGCACCCTAGCGGGAAGCGAGCAGTACTTC,CASSTLAGSEQYF
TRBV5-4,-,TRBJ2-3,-,TGTGCCAGCAGCTTGAAAGGGGGCACAGATACGCAGTATTTT,CASSLKGGTDTQYF
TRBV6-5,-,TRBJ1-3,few,TGTGCCAGCCGGGGTGCTAGTGGAAACACCATATATTTT,CASRGASGNTIYF
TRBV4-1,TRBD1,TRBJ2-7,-,TGCGCCAGCAGCCAGATAGGACAGGGGGTTCGATACTTC,CASSQIGQGVRYF
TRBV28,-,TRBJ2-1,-,TGTGCCAGCATGGGAGCGACTTACAATGAGCAGTTCTTC,CASMGATYNEQFF
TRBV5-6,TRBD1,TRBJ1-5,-,TGTGCCAGCAGCAGAGGACAGGGGATACATCAGCCCCAGCATTTT,CASSRGQGIHQPQHF
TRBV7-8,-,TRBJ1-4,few,TGTGCCAGCCGTCCACCGGAGGGTGAAAAACTGTTTTTT,CASRPPEGEKLFF
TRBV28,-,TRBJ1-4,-,TGTGCCAGCAGTTTACGGGGAGAAAAACTGTTTTTT,CASSLRGEKLFF
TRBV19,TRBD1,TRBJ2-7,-,TGTGCCAGTAGTACGGGCATGGGACAGGGGGACTACGAGCAGTACTTC,CASSTGMGQGDYEQYF
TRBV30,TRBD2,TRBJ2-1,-,TGTGCCTGGGTTCGTGGACTAGCGGGAGGGGGCCAGTTCTTC,CAWVRGLAGGGQFF
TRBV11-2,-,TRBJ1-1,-,TGTGCCAGCAGCAAGAGGGGACAAATAAACACTGAAGCTTTCTTT,CASSKRGQINTEAFF
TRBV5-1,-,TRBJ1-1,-,TGCGCCAGCAGCTCCCTCGAAGCCCAGAACACTGAAGCTTTCTTT,CASSSLEAQNTEAFF
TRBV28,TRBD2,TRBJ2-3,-,TGTGCCAGCAGCCTGAGTAGCGGGAGGGCCACAGATACGCAGTATTTT,CASSLSSGRATDTQYF
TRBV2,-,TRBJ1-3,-,TGTGCCAGCAGTGATTTCTCCTCTGGAAACACCATATATTTT,CASSDFSSGNTIYF
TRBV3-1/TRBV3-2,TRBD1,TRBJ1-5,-,TGTGCCAGCAGCCATTCCGGACAGGGCTACAATCAGCCCCAGCATTTT,CASSHSGQGYNQPQHF
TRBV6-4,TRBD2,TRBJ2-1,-,TGTGCCAGCAGCCCGGGACTATACAATGAGCAGTTCTTC,CASSPGLYNEQFF
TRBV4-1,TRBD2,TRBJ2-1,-,TGCGCCAGCAGCCGCCCTTCGGGGCTAGCGGGAGGACGGGGCAATGAGCAGTTCTTC,CASSRPSGLAGGRGNEQFF
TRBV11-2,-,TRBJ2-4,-,TGTGCCAGCAGCTTAGATGAGGGTATAGCCAAAAACATTCAGTACTTC,CASSLDEGIAKNIQYF